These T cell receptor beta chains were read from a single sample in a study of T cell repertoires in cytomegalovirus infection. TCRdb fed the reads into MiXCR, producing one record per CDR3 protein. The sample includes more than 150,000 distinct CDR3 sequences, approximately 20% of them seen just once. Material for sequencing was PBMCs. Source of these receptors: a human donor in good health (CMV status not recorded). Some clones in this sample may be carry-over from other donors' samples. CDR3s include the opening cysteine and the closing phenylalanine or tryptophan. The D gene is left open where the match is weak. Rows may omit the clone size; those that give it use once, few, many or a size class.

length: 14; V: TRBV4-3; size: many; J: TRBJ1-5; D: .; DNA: TGCGCCAGCAGCCAAGAGCAGGGCATTCAGCCCCAGCATTTT; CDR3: CASSQEQGIQPQHF
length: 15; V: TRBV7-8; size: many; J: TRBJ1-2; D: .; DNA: TGTGCCAGCAGCTTAGACGACACCCTAAACTATGGCTACACCTTC; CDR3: CASSLDDTLNYGYTF
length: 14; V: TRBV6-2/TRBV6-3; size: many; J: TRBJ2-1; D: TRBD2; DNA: TGTGCCAGCAGGGATAGCGGGAGTCGGGATGAGCAGTTCTTC; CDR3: CASRDSGSRDEQFF
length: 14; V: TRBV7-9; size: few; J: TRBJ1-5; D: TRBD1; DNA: TGTGCCAGCAGCGCACAGGGGTTAAATCAGCCCCAGCATTTT; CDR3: CASSAQGLNQPQHF
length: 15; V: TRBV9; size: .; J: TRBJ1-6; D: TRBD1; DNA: TGTGCCAGCAGCGCAAGACAGGGGGCAAATTCACCCCTCCACTTT; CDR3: CASSARQGANSPLHF
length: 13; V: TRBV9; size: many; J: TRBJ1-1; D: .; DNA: TGTGCCAGCAGCCCCCTAGGGAACACTGAAGCTTTCTTT; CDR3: CASSPLGNTEAFF
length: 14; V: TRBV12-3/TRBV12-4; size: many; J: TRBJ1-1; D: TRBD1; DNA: TGTGCCAGCAGTCGGACAGGAGGGAACACTGAAGCTTTCTTT; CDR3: CASSRTGGNTEAFF
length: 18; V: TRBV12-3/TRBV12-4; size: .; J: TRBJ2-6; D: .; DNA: TGTGCCAGCAGTTTTATTAATCTAAGTGTAGCCGGGGCCAACGTCCTGACTTTC; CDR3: CASSFINLSVAGANVLTF
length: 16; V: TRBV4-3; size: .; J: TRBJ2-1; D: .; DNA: TGCGCCAGCAGCCAGCTCCTCGGTTCAGGGGGGGATGAGCAGTTCTTC; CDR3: CASSQLLGSGGDEQFF
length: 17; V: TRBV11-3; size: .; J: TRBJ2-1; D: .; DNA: TGTGCCAGCAGCTTAGGTAGCGGGACAGCGGGGTACAATGAGCAGTTCTTC; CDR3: CASSLGSGTAGYNEQFF
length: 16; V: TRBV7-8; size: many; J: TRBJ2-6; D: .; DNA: TGTGCCAGCAGCTGGTACAGGGTCTCTGGGGCCAACGTCCTGACTTTC; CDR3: CASSWYRVSGANVLTF
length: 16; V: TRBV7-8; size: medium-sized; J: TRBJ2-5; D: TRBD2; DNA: TGTGCCACCACCCTGCGACTAGCGGGTACCCAAGAGACCCAGTACTTC; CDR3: CATTLRLAGTQETQYF
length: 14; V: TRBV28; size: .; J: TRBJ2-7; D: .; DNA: TGTGCCAGCAGTTTAAGGGGACCCGGTTACGAGCAGTACTTC; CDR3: CASSLRGPGYEQYF
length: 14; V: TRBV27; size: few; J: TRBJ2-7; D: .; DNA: TGTGCCAGCAGTATCCTGGACGGCCCCTACGAGCAGTACTTC; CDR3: CASSILDGPYEQYF
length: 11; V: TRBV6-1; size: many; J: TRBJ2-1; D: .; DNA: TGTGCCACTCCTTCCTACAATGAGCAGTTCTTC; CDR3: CATPSYNEQFF
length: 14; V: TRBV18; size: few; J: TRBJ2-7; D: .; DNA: TGTGCCAGCTCACCCGACAGAAACTCCTACGAGCAGTACTTC; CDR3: CASSPDRNSYEQYF
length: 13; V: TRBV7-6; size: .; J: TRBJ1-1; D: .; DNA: TGTGCCAGCAGCGCTGGACCAAACACTGAAGCTTTCTTT; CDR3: CASSAGPNTEAFF
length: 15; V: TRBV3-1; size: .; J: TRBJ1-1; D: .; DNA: TGTGCCAGCAGCCAAGGGTTCCAGATCGGGACTGAAGCTTTCTTT; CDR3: CASSQGFQIGTEAFF
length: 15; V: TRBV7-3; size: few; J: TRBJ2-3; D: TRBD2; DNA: TGTGCCAGCAGCTCGACTAGCAATGGGGCAGATACGCAGTATTTT; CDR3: CASSSTSNGADTQYF
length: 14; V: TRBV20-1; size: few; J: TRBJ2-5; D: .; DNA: TGCAGTGCTAGTCTCCTGGTCGCCAGGGAGACCCAGTACTTC; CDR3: CSASLLVARETQYF
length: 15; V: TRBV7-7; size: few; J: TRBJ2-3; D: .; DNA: TGTGCCAGCAGCCTTGACGGCGGTGGCACAGATACGCAGTATTTT; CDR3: CASSLDGGGTDTQYF
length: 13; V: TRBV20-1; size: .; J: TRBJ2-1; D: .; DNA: TGCAGTGCTAGAGACACAGGGAAGAATGAGCAGTTCTTC; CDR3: CSARDTGKNEQFF
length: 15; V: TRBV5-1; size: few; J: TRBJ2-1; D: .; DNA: TGCGCCAGCAGCGGTACCGTTAGCTCCTACAATGAGCAGTTCTTC; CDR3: CASSGTVSSYNEQFF
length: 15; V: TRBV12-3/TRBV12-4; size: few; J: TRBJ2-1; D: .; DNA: TGTGCCAGCAGTTTAAGTATCACAAAACACAATGAGCAGTTCTTC; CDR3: CASSLSITKHNEQFF
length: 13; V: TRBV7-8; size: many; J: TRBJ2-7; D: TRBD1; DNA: TGTGCCAGCAGCTCGGACAGGGCGGGCGAGCAGTACTTC; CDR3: CASSSDRAGEQYF
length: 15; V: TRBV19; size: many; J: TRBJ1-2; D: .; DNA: TGTGCCAGTAGTCGCAGGACGGGAGCTAACTATGGCTACACCTTC; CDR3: CASSRRTGANYGYTF
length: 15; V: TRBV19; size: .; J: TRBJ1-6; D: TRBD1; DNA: TGTGCCAGTAGTATGACAGGGGCGGAGAATTCACCCCTCCACTTT; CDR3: CASSMTGAENSPLHF
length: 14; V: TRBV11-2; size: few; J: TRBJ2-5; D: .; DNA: TGTGCCAGCAGCTCCAGAGGGGGGAAAGAGACCCAGTACTTC; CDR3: CASSSRGGKETQYF
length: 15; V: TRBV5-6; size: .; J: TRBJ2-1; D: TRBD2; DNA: TGTGCCAGCAGCTTGGAGGGACTACGTCTTAATGAGCAGTTCTTC; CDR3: CASSLEGLRLNEQFF
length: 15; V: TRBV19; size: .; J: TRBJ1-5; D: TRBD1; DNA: TGTGCCAGTAGGAGGACAGGGAGCGGCAATCAGCCCCAGCATTTT; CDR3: CASRRTGSGNQPQHF
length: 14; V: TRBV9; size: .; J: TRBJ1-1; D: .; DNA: TGTGCCAGCAGCCCAGTTGGGGGCCACACTGAAGCTTTCTTT; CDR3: CASSPVGGHTEAFF
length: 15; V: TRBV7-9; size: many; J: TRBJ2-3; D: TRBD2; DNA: TGTGCCAGCAGCTCTAAGCGGGATAGCACAGATACGCAGTATTTT; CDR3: CASSSKRDSTDTQYF
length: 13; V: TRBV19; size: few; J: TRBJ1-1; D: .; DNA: TGTGCCAGTAGTATCATCAGGGGCACTGAAGCTTTCTTT; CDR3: CASSIIRGTEAFF
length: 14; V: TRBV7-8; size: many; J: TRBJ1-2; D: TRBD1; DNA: TGTGCCAGCAGCTTGGGACAGGGGCCGGGCGGCTACACCTTC; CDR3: CASSLGQGPGGYTF
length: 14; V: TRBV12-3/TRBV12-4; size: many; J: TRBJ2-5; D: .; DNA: TGTGCCAGCAGTCAGGACACGCTCCAAGAGACCCAGTACTTC; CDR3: CASSQDTLQETQYF
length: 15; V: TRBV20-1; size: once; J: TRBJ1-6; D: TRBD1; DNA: TGCAGTGCTAGAGAGGGACAGAGATATAATTCACCCCTCCACTTT; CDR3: CSAREGQRYNSPLHF
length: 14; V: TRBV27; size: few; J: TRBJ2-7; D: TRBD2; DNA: TGTGCCAGCGGTCCTAGCGGTGCCGTCTACGAGCAGTACTTC; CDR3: CASGPSGAVYEQYF
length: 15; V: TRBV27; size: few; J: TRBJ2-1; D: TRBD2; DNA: TGTGCCAGCAGATTTAGCGGGGGCCCCAACAATGAGCAGTTCTTC; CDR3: CASRFSGGPNNEQFF
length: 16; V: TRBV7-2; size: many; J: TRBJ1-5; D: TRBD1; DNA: TGTGCCAGCAGCTTAGTAGGCAGGGGGATAAATCAGCCCCAGCATTTT; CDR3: CASSLVGRGINQPQHF
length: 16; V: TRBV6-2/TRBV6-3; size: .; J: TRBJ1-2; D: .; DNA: TGTGCCAGCAGTGAAGTCGAGATCCGGCGGACTTATGGCTACACCTTC; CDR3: CASSEVEIRRTYGYTF
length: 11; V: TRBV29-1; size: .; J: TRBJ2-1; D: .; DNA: TGCAGCGTTGAAGATCTGAATGAGCAGTTCTTC; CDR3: CSVEDLNEQFF
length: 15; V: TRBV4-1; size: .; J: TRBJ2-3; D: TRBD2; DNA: TGCGCCAGCAGCCAAGATTGGGGGAGGGCAGATACGCAGTATTTT; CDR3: CASSQDWGRADTQYF
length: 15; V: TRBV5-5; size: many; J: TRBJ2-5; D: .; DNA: TGTGCCAGCAGCATGGGGACATCGGACCGGGGGACCCAGTACTTC; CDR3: CASSMGTSDRGTQYF
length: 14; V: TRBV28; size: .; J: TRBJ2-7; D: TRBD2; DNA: TGTGCCAGCAGTTTACCGGGAGGCCTCCTCGAGCAGTACTTC; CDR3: CASSLPGGLLEQYF
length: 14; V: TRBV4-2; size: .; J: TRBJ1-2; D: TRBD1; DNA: TGTGCCAGCAGCCAAGAAAAGGACAGGGGTGGCTACACCTTC; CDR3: CASSQEKDRGGYTF
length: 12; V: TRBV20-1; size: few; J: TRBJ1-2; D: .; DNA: TGCAGTGCTAGTCCTGAAGACTATGGCTACACCTTC; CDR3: CSASPEDYGYTF
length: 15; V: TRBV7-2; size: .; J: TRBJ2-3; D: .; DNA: TGTGACAGCAGCGCGACGGGCGTCTCCACAGATACGCAGTATTTT; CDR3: CDSSATGVSTDTQYF
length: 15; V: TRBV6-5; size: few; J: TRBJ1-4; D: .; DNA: TGTGCCAGCAGTTACTCTTGGGATACGGGAGGAAAACTGTTTTTT; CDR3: CASSYSWDTGGKLFF
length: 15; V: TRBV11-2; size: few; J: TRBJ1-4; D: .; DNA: TGTGCCAGCAGCTTAGATCCCGGATCTAATGAAAAACTGTTTTTT; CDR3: CASSLDPGSNEKLFF
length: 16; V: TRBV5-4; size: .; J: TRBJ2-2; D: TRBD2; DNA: TGTGCCAGCAGCCCTCCGGGACTAGCGGTAACCGGGGAGCTGTTTTTT; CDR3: CASSPPGLAVTGELFF
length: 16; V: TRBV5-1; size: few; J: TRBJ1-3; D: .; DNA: TGCGCCAGCAGCTTGGGCTGGGCTGATCGTGGAAACACCATATATTTT; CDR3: CASSLGWADRGNTIYF
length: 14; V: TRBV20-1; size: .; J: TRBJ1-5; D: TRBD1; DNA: TGCAGTGCTAGCTCAGGGACAGCAGATCAGCCCCAGCATTTT; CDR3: CSASSGTADQPQHF
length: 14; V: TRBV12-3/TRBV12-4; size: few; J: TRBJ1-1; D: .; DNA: TGTGCCAGCAGTACACTCAAGACGAACACTGAAGCTTTCTTT; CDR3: CASSTLKTNTEAFF
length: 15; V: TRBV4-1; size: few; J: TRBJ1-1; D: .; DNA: TGCGCCAGCAGCCAACCCCCAGGAGGGCTGACTGAAGCTTTCTTT; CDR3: CASSQPPGGLTEAFF
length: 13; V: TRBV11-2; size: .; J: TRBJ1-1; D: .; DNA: TGTGCCAGCAGCTTCTACAGGGACACTGAAGCTTTCTTT; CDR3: CASSFYRDTEAFF